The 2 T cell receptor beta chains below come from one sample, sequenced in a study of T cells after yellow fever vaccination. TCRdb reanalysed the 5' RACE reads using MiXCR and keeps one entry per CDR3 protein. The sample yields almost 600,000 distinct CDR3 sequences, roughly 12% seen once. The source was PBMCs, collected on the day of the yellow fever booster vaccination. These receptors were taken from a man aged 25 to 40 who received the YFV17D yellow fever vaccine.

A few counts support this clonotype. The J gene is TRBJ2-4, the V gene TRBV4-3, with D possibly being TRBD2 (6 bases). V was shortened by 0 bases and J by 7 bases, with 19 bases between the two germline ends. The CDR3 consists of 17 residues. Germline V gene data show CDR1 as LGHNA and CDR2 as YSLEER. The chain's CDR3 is CASSQDVLTGRGNIQYF. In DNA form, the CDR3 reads TGCGCCAGCAGCCAAGACGTGTTAACGGGACGGGGGAACATTCAGTACTTC.

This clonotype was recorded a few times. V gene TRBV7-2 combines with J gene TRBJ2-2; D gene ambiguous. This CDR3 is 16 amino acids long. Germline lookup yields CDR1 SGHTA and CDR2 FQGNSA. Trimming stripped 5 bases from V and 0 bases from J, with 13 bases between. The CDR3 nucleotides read TGTGCCAGCAGCCTCAATATGCGGTCGAACACCGGGGAGCTGTTTTTT. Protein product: CASSLNMRSNTGELFF.